This note documents a single TCR beta chain sequence. Only in-frame clones appear in the TCRdb table, and some are missing; sequencing was by immunoSEQ multiplex PCR. The profile shows fewer than 90,000 clones, approximately 90% of them singletons. The sample is drawn from a study of blood T cell repertoires in COVID-19. The CDR3 covers 16 residues. The germline gives CDR1 KGHSH, CDR2 LQKENI. V dropped 6 bases and J dropped 0 bases, with 14 bases sitting between them. V gene TRBV18 combines with J gene TRBJ2-2; possible D gene TRBD1, 6 bases. This clonotype originated in a male donor with acute or convalescent COVID-19. Sequencing input: peripheral blood. The chain's CDR3 is CASSRTDVTNTGELFF. CDR3 coding DNA: TGTGCCAGCTCGCGGACAGACGTTACGAACACCGGGGAGCTGTTTTTT.